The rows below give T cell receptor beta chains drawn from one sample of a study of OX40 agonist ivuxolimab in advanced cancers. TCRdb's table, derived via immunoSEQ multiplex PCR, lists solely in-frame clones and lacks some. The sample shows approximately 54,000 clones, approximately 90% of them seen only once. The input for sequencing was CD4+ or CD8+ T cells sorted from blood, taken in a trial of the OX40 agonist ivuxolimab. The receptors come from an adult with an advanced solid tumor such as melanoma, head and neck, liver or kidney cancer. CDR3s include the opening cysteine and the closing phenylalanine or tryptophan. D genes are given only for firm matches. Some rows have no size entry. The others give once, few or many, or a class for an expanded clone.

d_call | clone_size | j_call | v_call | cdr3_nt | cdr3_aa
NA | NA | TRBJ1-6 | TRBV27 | TGTGCCAGCAGTTTTTTGCCCCTTGTTCCCTATAATTCACCCCTCCACTTT | CASSFLPLVPYNSPLHF
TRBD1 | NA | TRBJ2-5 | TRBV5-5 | TGTGCCAGCAGTATACAGGGGGGTAGAGAGACCCAGTACTTC | CASSIQGGRETQYF
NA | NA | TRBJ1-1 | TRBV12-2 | TGTGCAAGTCGCTTAGCTACAGGTGGGCAAGCTTTCTTT | CASRLATGGQAFF
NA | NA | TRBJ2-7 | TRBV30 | TGTGCCTGGAGATCGGGCCTCTCCTACGAGCAGTACTTC | CAWRSGLSYEQYF
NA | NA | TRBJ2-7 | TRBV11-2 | TGTGCCAGCAGCCCCGTAGGGGGATCCTACGAGCAGTACTTC | CASSPVGGSYEQYF
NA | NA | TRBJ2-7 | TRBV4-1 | TGCGCCAGCAGCCAAGTAGGGCAGGGGTCCTACGAGCAGTACTTC | CASSQVGQGSYEQYF
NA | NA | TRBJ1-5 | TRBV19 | TGTGCCAGTACTTTGGTCTCTTATAGCAATCAGCCCCAGCATTTT | CASTLVSYSNQPQHF
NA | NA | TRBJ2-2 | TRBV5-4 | TGTGCCAGCAGTTCATCGACTTCTACCGGGGAGCTGTTTTTT | CASSSSTSTGELFF
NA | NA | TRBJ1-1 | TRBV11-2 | TGTGCCAGCAGCTTAGGCCCACGAGAAGCTTTCTTT | CASSLGPREAFF
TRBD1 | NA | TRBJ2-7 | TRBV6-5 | TGTGCCAGCACACAGGGGCCGATCTACGAGCAGTACTTC | CASTQGPIYEQYF
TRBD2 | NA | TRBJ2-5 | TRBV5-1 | TGCGCCAGCAGCGATAGGACTAGCGGGGGGGCCGAGACCCAGTACTTC | CASSDRTSGGAETQYF
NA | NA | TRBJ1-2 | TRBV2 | TGTGCCAGCAGTGAAGCTAGCGGCAGCCCCACTTACTATGGCTACACCTTC | CASSEASGSPTYYGYTF
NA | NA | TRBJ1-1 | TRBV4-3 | TGCGCCAGCAGCCAAGATACGTGGGCAGGGGACGACACTGAAGCTTTCTTT | CASSQDTWAGDDTEAFF
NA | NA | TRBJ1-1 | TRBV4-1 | TGCGCCAGCAGCCCTGTCGAACAGGGTCGCACTGAAGCTTTCTTT | CASSPVEQGRTEAFF
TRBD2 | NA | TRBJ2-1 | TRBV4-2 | TGTGCCAGCAGCCAAGGGACTAGCGGCTACAATGAGCAGTTCTTC | CASSQGTSGYNEQFF
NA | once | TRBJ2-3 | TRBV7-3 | TGTGCCAGCAGCTTTCAGGGCACAGATACGCAGTATTTT | CASSFQGTDTQYF
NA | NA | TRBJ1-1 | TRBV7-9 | TGTGCCAGCAGCTATGGGCGGGGGATGAACACTGAAGCTTTCTTT | CASSYGRGMNTEAFF
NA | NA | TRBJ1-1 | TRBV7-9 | TGTGCCAGCAGCCTACTTTGGCAGGGGTCGAGCACTGAAGCTTTCTTT | CASSLLWQGSSTEAFF
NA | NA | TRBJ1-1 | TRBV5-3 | TGTGCCAGAAGCTCCCTGTGCGGGGGCACGAACACTGAAGCTTTCTTT | CARSSLCGGTNTEAFF
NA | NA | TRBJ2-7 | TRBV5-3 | TGTGCCAGAAGCTTGCCCCACCGGGGAGGGGGCGTTTGGTCCTACGAGCAGTACTTC | CARSLPHRGGGVWSYEQYF
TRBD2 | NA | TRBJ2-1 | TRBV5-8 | TGTGCCAGCAGGGTTGGACTAGGCTCCTACAATGAGCAGTTCTTC | CASRVGLGSYNEQFF
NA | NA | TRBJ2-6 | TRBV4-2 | TGTGCCAGCAGCCAAGAGCTCATCGGGGAGTACTCTGGGGCCAACGTCCTGACTTTC | CASSQELIGEYSGANVLTF
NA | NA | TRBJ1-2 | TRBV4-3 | TGCGCCAGCAGCCAAGATGAGGCGGGGGATGACTATGGCTACACCTTC | CASSQDEAGDDYGYTF
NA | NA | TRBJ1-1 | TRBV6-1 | TGTGCCAGCAGTGAAACGGGGCAGCCCGAAGCTTTCTTT | CASSETGQPEAFF
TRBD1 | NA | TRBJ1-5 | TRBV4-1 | TGCGCCAGCAGCCAAGAAATCCACCCGACAGGGGGACAGCCCCAGCATTTT | CASSQEIHPTGGQPQHF
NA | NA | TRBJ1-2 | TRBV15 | TGTGCCACCACATGGAGGGGGGCGACTGGCTACACCTTC | CATTWRGATGYTF
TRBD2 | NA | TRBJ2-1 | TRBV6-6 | TGTGCCAGCAAGATTAGCGGGAGGGGTAATGAGCAATTCTTC | CASKISGRGNEQFF
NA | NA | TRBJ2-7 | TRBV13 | TGTGCCAGCAGCCCAAGTCTACAGGGTTTCTACGAGCAGTACTTC | CASSPSLQGFYEQYF
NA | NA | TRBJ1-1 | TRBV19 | TGTGCCAGTAGTATCGGGGGCTACACTGAAGCTTTCTTT | CASSIGGYTEAFF
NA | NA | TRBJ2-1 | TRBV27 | TGTGCCAGCAGTTTAGCCCTTGGGGATTCCTACAATGAGCAGTTCTTC | CASSLALGDSYNEQFF
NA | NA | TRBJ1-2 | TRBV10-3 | TGTGCCATCAGAGGGGCGTTGGATGGCTACACCTTC | CAIRGALDGYTF
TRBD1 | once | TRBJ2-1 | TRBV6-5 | TGTGCCAGCAGTTACTCAGGGCAGGGGGCCGATGAGCAGTTCTTC | CASSYSGQGADEQFF